A single TCR beta chain is shown here with its context. Investigators reverse transcribed all isolated RNA, so they sequenced expressed TCRB transcripts. Only in-frame clones appear in the TCRdb table, and some are missing; sequencing was by immunoSEQ multiplex PCR. This sample has 430,000 or so clones; roughly an eighth occur once, and the top ten carry 0.045% to 0.06%. Germline V gives CDR1 SGHVS, CDR2 FNYEAQ. Trimming removed 6 bases at V and 1 base at J, with 9 bases between. This CDR3 comprises 14 residues. The data are from a study of beta chain features in type 1 diabetes. The TCR originated in a woman aged 18-29 years in good health. The J gene is TRBJ1-4, the V gene TRBV7-6; D may be TRBD1 (5 bases). The sequencing sample was made of naive CD4+ T cells from blood. Here the CDR3 DNA reads TGTGCCAGCAGGGCAGGGATAACTAATGAAAAACTGTTTTTT. Translation: CASRAGITNEKLFF.